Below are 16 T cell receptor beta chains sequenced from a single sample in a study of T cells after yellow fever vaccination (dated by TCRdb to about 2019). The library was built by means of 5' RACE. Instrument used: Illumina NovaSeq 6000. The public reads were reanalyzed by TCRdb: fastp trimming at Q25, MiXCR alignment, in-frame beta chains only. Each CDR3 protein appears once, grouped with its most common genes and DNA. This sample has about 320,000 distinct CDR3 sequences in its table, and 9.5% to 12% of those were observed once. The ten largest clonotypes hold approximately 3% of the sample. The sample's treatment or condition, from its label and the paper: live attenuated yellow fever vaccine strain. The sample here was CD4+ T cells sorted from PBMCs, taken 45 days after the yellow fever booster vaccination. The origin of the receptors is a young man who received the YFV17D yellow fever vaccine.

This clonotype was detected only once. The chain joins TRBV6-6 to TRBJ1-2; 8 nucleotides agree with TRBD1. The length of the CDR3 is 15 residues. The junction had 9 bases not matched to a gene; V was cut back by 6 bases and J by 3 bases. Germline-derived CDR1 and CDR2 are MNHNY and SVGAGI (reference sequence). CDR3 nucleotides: TGTGCCAGCAGCGACCCAGGGGGCGAGGACTATGGCTACACCTTC. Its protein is CASSDPGGEDYGYTF.

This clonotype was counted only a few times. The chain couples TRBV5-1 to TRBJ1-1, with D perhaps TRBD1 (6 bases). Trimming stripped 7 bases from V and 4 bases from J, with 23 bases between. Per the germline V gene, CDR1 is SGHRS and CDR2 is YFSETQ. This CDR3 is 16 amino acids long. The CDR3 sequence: CASGQNVGQPPTEAFF. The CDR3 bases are TGCGCCAGCGGCCAAAACGTTGGACAGCCCCCCACTGAAGCTTTCTTT.

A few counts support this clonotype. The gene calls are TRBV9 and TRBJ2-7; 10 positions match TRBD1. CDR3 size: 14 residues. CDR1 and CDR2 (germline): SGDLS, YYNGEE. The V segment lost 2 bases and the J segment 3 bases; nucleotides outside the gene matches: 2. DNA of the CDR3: TGTGCCAGCAGCGTGGGACAGGGGATCTACGAGCAGTACTTC. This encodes CASSVGQGIYEQYF.

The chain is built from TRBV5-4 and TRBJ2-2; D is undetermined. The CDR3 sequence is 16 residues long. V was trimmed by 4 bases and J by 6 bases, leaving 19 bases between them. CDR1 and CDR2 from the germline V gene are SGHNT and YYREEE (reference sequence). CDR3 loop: CASSPAEVRSSGELFF. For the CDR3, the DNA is TGTGCCAGCAGCCCTGCTGAAGTCCGGTCTTCCGGGGAGCTGTTTTTT.

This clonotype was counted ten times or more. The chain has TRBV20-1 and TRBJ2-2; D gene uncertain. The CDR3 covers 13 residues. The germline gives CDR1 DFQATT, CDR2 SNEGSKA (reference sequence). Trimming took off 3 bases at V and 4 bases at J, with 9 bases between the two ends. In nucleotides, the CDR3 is TGCAGTGCTAGGGCCGGATTCACCGGGGAGCTGTTTTTT. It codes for CSARAGFTGELFF.

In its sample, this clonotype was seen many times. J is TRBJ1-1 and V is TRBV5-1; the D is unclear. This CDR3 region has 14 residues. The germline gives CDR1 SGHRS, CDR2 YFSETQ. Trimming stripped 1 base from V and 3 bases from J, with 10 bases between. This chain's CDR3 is CASSLPGGHTEAFF. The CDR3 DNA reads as TGCGCCAGCAGCTTGCCAGGTGGGCACACTGAAGCTTTCTTT.

For the CDR3, the DNA is TGTGCCAGCAGCCCGGACAGGGCGCCTTCCCCCCTCCACTTT. Protein product: CASSPDRAPSPLHF. V usage is TRBV7-2 and J usage is TRBJ1-6, with TRBD1 identical over 8 bases. The CDR3 consists of 14 residues. V lost 5 bases, J lost 13 bases, and 10 bases stayed unmatched. Germline CDR1 and CDR2: SGHTA and FQGNSA. The variable domain in full, completed from reference TRBV7-2 and TRBJ1-6, reads GAGVSQSPSNKVTEKGKDVELRCDPISGHTALYWYRQSLGQGLEFLIYFQGNSAPDKSGLPSDRFSAERTGGSVSTLTIQRTQQEDSAVYLCASSPDRAPSPLHFGNGTRLTVT.

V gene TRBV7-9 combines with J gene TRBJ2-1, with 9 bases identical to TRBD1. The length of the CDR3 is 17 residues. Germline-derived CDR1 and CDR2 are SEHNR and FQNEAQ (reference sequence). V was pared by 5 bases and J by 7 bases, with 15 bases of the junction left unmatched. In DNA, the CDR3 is TGTGCCAGCAGCCCCACAGCCGGGACAGGGACCGAGAATGAGCAGTTCTTC. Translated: CASSPTAGTGTENEQFF.

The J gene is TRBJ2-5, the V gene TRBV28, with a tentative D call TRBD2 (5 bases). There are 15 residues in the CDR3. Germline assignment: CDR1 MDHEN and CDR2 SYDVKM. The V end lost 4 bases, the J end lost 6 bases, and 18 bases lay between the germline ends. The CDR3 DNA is TGTGCCAGCAGTTCCCCGGGATCCCTCTTCCAGACCCAGTACTTC. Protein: CASSSPGSLFQTQYF.

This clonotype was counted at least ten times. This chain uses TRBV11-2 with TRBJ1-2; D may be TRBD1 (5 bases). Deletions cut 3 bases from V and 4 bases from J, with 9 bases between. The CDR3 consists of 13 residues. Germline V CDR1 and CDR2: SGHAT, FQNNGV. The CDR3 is CASSFNRSYGYTF. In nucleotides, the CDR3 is TGTGCCAGCAGCTTTAACAGGAGCTATGGCTACACCTTC.

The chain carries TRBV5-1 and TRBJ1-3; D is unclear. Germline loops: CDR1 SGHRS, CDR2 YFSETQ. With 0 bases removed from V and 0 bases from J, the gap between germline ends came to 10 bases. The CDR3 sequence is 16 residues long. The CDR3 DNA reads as TGCGCCAGCAGCTTGGATCGACCAAGCTCTGGAAACACCATATATTTT. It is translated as CASSLDRPSSGNTIYF.

CDR3 residues: CATSSGGDTDTQYF. CDR3 coding DNA: TGTGCCACCAGCAGCGGGGGGGACACAGATACGCAGTATTTT. The chain combines TRBV15 with TRBJ2-3, with 8 bases aligning to TRBD2. Per the germline V gene, CDR1 is LNHNV and CDR2 is YYDKDF (reference sequence). This CDR3 region has 14 residues. Germline trimming cut 3 bases from V and 2 bases from J; bases unmatched to any gene: 1.

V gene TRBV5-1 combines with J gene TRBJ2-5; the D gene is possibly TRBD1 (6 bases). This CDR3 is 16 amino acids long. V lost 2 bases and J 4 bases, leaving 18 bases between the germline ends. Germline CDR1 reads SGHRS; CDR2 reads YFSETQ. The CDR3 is CASSFNLLGRGETQYF. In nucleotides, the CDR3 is TGCGCCAGCAGCTTCAACCTACTGGGCAGGGGAGAGACCCAGTACTTC.

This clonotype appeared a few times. This chain's CDR3 is CAINQSPGVGNTEAFF. The DNA for the CDR3 is TGTGCCATCAACCAGTCCCCCGGGGTCGGGAACACTGAAGCTTTCTTT. The gene calls are TRBV10-3 and TRBJ1-1; D gene uncertain. Between the trimmed V and J ends, which lost 7 bases and 1 base, there was a span of 19 bases. The CDR3 loop spans 16 amino acids. Germline V gene lookup returns CDR1 ENHRY and CDR2 SYGVKD.

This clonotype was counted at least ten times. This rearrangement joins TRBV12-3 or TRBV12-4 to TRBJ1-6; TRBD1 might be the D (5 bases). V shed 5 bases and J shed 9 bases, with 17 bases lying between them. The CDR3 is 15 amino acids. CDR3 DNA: TGTGCCAGCAGTCCCAGGGTGCCAGGAGGTTCACCCCTCCACTTT. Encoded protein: CASSPRVPGGSPLHF.

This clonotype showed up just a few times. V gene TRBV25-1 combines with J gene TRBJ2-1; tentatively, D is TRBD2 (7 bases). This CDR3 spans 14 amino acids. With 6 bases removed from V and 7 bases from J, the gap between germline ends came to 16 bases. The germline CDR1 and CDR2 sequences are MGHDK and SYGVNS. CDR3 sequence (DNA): TGTGCCAGCAGGCCCATGGGGGGGCCGAATGAGCAGTTCTTC. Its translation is CASRPMGGPNEQFF. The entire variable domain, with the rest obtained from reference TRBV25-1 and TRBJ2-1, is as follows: EADIYQTPRYLVIGTGKKITLECSQTMGHDKMYWYQQDPGMELHLIHYSYGVNSTEKGDLSSESTVSRIRTEHFPLTLESARPSHTSQYLCASRPMGGPNEQFFGPGTRLTVL.